This T cell receptor (beta chain) was recorded in a study of shared clonotypes between healthy human individuals. This CDR3 region has 15 residues. CDR1 is KGHSH and CDR2 is LQKENI in the germline V gene. Trimming stripped 2 bases from V and 1 base from J, with 11 bases between. The assay was immunoSEQ multiplex PCR, and TCRdb's table has in-frame clones only and misses some. The table includes over 950,000 clones, 70% to 80% detected once. Study outcomes and limitations: Generally, estimated richness proved larger in naive subsets than it did in memory subsets.

In regard to this clone: Its antigen is unidentified.

The sequence was collected from a man aged 18 to 29 in good health. Some clones in this sample may be carry-over from other donors' samples. The sample comprised memory CD4+ T cells from PBMCs. As for subset: CD45RA-negative fraction. The rearrangement joins TRBV18 to TRBJ1-1; D is perhaps TRBD1 (6 bases). CDR3 residues: CASSPKRTENTEAFF. DNA of the CDR3: TGTGCCAGCTCACCAAAACGGACAGAGAACACTGAAGCTTTCTTT. Looking up the rest from reference TRBV18 and TRBJ1-1 gives the full variable domain: NAGVMQNPRHLVRRRGQEARLRCSPMKGHSHVYWYRQLPEEGLKFMVYLQKENIIDESGMPKERFSAEFPKEGPSILRIQQVVRGDSAAYFCASSPKRTENTEAFFGQGTRLTVV.